This T cell receptor beta chain was identified during a study of Graves' ophthalmopathy and Graves' hyperthyroidism. General observations from the study: Sensitivity of roughly 88% and specificity of around 80% were achieved when a 13-signature model separated ophthalmopathy from stable hyperthyroidism. At around 65% sensitivity and over 72% specificity, the model predicted progression of the ophthalmopathy.

Trimming took 11 bases from V and 0 from J, leaving 19 bases between them. This CDR3 contains 15 residues. This clonotype was found many times. Antigen specificity is unknown. Certain patients, namely those with other autoimmune diseases, uncontrolled infections, pregnancy or lactation, were excluded. TCR beta CDR3 regions were amplified from RNA transcripts. Investigators did first-round RT-PCR with HTBI primers, then second-round multiplex PCR. MiXCR, run by TCRdb on the multiplex PCR reads, gives a single entry per CDR3 protein. The sample has roughly 400,000 distinct CDR3 sequences, roughly 15% seen once.

The rearrangement links TRBV12-3 or TRBV12-4 to TRBJ2-5; tentatively, D is TRBD1 (6 bases). What was sequenced was peripheral blood. This TCR was sampled from a woman aged 18-30 years with stable Graves' hyperthyroidism. CDR3 sequence: CASREGVGYQETQYF. The CDR3 DNA reads as TGTGCCTCGCGTGAGGGGGTGGGGTACCAAGAGACCCAGTACTTC.